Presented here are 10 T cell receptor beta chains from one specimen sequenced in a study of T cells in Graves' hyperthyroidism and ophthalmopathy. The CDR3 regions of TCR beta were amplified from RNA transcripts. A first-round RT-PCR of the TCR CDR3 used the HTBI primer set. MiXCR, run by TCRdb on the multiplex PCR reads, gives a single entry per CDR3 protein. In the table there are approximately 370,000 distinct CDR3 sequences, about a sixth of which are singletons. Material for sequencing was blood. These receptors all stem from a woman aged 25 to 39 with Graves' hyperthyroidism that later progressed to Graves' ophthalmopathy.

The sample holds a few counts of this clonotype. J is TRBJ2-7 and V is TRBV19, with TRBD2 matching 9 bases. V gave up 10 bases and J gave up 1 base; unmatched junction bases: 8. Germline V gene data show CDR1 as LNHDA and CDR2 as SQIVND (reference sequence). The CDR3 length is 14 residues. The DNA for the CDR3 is TGTGCCACCCGAGCGGGGGGACCTTCCTACGAGCAGTACTTC. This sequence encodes CATRAGGPSYEQYF.

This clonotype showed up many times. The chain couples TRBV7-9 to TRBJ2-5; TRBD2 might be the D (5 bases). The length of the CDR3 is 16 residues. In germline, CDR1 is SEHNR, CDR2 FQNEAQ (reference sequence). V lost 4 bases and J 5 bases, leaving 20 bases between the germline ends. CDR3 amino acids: CASSSATDSLWETQYF. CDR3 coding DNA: TGTGCCAGCAGCTCTGCGACGGACTCCCTGTGGGAGACCCAGTACTTC.

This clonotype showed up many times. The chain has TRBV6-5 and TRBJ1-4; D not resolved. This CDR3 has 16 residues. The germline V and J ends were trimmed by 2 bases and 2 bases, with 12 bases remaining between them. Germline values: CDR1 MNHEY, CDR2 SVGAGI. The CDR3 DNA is TGTGCCAGCAGTTACGCTAGGGCTTCGACTAATGAAAAACTGTTTTTT. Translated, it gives CASSYARASTNEKLFF.

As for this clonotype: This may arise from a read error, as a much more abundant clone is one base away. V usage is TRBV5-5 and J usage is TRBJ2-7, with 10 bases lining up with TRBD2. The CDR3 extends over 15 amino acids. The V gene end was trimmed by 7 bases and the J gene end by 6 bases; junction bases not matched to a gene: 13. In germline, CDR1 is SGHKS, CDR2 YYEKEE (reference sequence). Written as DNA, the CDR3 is TGTGCCAGCTCGAGGGGTACTAGCGGGAATTTCGAGCAGTACTTC. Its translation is CASSRGTSGNFEQYF.

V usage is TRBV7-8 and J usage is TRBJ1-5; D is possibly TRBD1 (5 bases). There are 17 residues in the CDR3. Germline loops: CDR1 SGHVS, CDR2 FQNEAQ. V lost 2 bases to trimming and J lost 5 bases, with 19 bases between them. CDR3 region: CASSLPPGDSKHQPQHF. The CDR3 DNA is TGTGCCAGCAGCTTACCCCCGGGGGACTCCAAACATCAGCCCCAGCATTTT.

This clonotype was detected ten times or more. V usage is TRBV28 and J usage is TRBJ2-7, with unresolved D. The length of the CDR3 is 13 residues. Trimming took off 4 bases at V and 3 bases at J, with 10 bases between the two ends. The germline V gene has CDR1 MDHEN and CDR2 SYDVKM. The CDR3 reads CASSSRRIYEQYF. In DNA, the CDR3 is TGTGCCAGCAGTTCGCGTCGGATCTACGAGCAGTACTTC.

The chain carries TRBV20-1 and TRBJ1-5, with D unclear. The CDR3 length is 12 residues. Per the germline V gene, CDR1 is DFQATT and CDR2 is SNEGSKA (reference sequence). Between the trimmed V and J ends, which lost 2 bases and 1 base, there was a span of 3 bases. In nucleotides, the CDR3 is TGCAGTGCTAGAACCAGCAATCAGCCCCAGCATTTT. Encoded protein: CSARTSNQPQHF.

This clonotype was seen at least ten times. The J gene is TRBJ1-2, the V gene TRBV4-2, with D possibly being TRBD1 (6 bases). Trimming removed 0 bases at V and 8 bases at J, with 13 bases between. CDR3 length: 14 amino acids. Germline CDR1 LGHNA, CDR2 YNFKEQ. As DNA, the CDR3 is TGTGCCAGCAGCCAAGAAGGGACACTCACAGGCTACACCTTC. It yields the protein CASSQEGTLTGYTF.

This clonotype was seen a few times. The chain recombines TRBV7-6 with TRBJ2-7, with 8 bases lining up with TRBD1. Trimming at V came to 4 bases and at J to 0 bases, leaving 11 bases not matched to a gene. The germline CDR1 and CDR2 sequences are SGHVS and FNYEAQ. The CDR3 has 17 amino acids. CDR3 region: CASSSGTGYPPSYEQYF. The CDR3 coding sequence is TGTGCCAGCAGCTCCGGGACAGGATACCCCCCCTCCTACGAGCAGTACTTC.

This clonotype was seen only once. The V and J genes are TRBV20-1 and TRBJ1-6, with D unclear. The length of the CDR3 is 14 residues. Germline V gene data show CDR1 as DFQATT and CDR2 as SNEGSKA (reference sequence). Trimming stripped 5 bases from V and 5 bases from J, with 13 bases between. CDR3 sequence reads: CSAASRTDNSPLHF. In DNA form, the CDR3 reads TGCAGTGCTGCCAGTCGGACGGATAATTCACCCCTCCACTTT.